The clone carrying this T cell receptor beta chain was recorded many times. TCRdb used MiXCR to reprocess the RACE reads, holding one entry per CDR3 protein. The data hold roughly 100,000 distinct CDR3 sequences, with about 10% observed a single time. The CDR3 is 16 amino acids. V shed 5 bases, J shed 1 base, and the junction held 9 bases outside the gene matches. The germline gives CDR1 DFQATT, CDR2 SNEGSKA (reference sequence). The sample comes from a study of human T cells and chemical hapten exposure. Turning to the study itself: The patch tests put 0.01% DPC on the skin of the upper back and were read 6 days later.

The time point is: pre-sensitization, week 0. This sample's treatment: therapeutic diphenylcyclopropenone sensitization with weekly scalp DPC. The receptor was derived from a woman aged 55-69 years with alopecia areata. Some clones in this sample may be carry-over from other donors' samples. The sequencing here drew on whole blood, taken in connection with sensitization to the hapten diphenylcyclopropenone (DPC). V and J are TRBV20-1 and TRBJ2-5; TRBD2 aligns across 11 bases. The CDR3 spells CSARTLAGGTQETQYF. The CDR3 DNA is TGCAGTGCTCGGACTCTAGCGGGGGGTACCCAAGAGACCCAGTACTTC.